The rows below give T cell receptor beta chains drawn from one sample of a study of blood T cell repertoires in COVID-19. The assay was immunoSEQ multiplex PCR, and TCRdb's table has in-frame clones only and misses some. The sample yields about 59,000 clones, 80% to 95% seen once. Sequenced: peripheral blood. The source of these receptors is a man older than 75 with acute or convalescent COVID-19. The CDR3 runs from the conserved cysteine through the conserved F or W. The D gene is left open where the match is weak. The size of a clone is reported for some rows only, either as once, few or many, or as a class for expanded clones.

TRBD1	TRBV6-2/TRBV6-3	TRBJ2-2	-	TGTGCCAGCAGTGCTTCCGGGACAGGGGACACCGGGGAGCTGTTTTTT	CASSASGTGDTGELFF
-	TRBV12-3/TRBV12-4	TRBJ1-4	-	TGTGCCAGCATCAGAGGGGGGGAACTGTTTTTT	CASIRGGELFF
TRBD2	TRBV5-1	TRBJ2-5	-	TGCGCCAGCAGCCGTAGCGGGGGCCTCCAAGAGACCCAGTACTTC	CASSRSGGLQETQYF
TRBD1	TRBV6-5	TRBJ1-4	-	TGTGCCGGGGGGGACAGGCCGAATGAAAAACTGTTTTTT	CAGGDRPNEKLFF
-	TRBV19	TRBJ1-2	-	TGTGCCAGTAGACCGACACGCGACTATGGCTACACCTTC	CASRPTRDYGYTF
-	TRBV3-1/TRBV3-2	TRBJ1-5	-	TGTGCCAGCAGCCAAGACTCAGTCAATCAGCCCCAGCATTTT	CASSQDSVNQPQHF
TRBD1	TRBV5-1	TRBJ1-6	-	TGCGCCAGCAGCCAAACGGGACAGGGGTTTAATTCACCCCTCCACTTT	CASSQTGQGFNSPLHF
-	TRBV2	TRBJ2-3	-	TGTGCCAGCAGTAAGGACAGAAGCACAGATACGCAGTATTTT	CASSKDRSTDTQYF
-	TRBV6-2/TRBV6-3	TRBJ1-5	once	TGTGCCAGCAGTTCGAGTGGCAATCAGCCCCAGCATTTT	CASSSSGNQPQHF
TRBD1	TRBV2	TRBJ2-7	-	TGTGCCAGCCAGCCCCGGGACAGGAGCTCCTACGAGCAGTACTTC	CASQPRDRSSYEQYF
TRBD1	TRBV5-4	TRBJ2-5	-	TGTGCCAGCAGCTTGGGGGACAGGGGGCGCTTGGAGACCCAGTACTTC	CASSLGDRGRLETQYF
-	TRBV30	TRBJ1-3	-	TGTGCCTGGGGGAGGAACGCTGGAAACACCATATATTTT	CAWGRNAGNTIYF
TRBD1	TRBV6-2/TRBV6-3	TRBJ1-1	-	TGTGCCAGCAGCGCCGGGACAGGGGGTTCTGAAGCTTTCTTT	CASSAGTGGSEAFF
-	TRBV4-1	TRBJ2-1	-	TGCGCCAGCAGCCAAGAGTGGTTTAGGGGGTACAATGAGCAGTTCTTC	CASSQEWFRGYNEQFF
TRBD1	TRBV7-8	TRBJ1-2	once	TGTGCCAGCAGCTTAGGGGACAGAAATGGCTACACCTTC	CASSLGDRNGYTF
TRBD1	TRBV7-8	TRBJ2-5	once	TGTGCCAGCAGCCGGACAGGGCGGGAGACCCAGTACTTC	CASSRTGRETQYF
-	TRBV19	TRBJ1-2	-	TGTGCCAGTAGCCGACAGGTGTCAAACTATGGCTACACCTTC	CASSRQVSNYGYTF
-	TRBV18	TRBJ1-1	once	TGTGCCAGCTCATTTCAAACTGAAGAAGCTTTCTTT	CASSFQTEEAFF
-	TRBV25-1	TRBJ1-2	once	TGTGCCAGCATTAGACAGGGCTACACCTTC	CASIRQGYTF
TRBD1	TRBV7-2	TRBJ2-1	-	TGTGCCAGCAGCCGTACGGGACAGGGTGACAATGAGCAGTTCTTC	CASSRTGQGDNEQFF
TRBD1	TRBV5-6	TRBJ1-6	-	TGTGCCAGCAGCCGGGGACAGACCAATTCACCCCTCCACTTT	CASSRGQTNSPLHF
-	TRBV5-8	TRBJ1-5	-	TGTGCCAGCAGCCTCCGCGGAGAAAGCAATCAGCCCCAGCATTTT	CASSLRGESNQPQHF
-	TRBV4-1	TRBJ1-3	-	TGCGCCAGCAGCCAAGGGGGGCCTGGAAACACCATATATTTT	CASSQGGPGNTIYF
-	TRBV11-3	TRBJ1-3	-	TGTGCCAGCAGCATCAACAGGGATTCTGGAAACACCATATATTTT	CASSINRDSGNTIYF